This T cell receptor beta chain was recovered during a study of blood T cell repertoires in COVID-19. As handled by the study authors: Estimated nucleated cell counts came from reference gene primer amplification. Only in-frame clones appear in the TCRdb table, and some are missing; sequencing was by immunoSEQ multiplex PCR. V and J calls and clone size come straight from that table; D and trimming were deduced from the DNA. The table shows about 59,000 clones, with approximately 82% occurring only once. V lost 8 bases, J lost 7 bases, and 15 bases lay in between. This CDR3 is built from 14 residues. Germline values: CDR1 WSHSY, CDR2 SAAADI.

This TCR was recovered from an elderly man with acute or convalescent COVID-19. The sample comprised peripheral blood. The chain joins TRBV10-2 to TRBJ1-6, with D possibly matching TRBD1 (6 bases). The CDR3 loop reads CASSFAGANSPLHF. The CDR3 DNA sequence: TGCGCCAGCTCATTTGCGGGGGCGAATTCACCCCTCCACTTT.